This record looks at one T cell receptor beta chain sequence and its context. The antigen remains undetermined. The CDR3 contains 13 residues. In germline, CDR1 is SGHDT, CDR2 YYEEEE. The data were produced by immunoSEQ multiplex PCR, yet TCRdb's version contains in-frame clones alone and is incomplete. The profile shows about 690,000 clones, 90% of them singletons. The data derive from a study of shared clonotypes between healthy human individuals. Study-level results: Across a few donors, naive CD4 shared around 5%, naive CD8 3% to 3.5%, memory CD4 over 2%, memory CD8 roughly 0.37%. Apart from blood, nothing was sampled; tissue repertoires likely differ. Depth was large, yet rarefaction showed that sorted-subset sequencing was incomplete.

CD8 memory pooled CD45RO+ cells and CCR7-negative CD45RA+ TemRA cells. This receptor was identified in a young man in good health. Some clones in this sample may be carry-over from other donors' samples. Source material: memory CD8+ T cells from PBMCs. Indicated subset: CD45RO+ cells pooled with CCR7-negative TemRA cells. V gene TRBV5-6 combines with J gene TRBJ2-5; D may be TRBD2 (5 bases). The J call may be wrong; the DNA end is better matched by TRBJ2-7. The CDR3, as DNA: TGTGCCAGCAGCTTGGTTCGGGGCTACGAGCAGTACTTC. It codes for CASSLVRGYEQYF.